This TCR beta chain originates from a study of brain metastases from non-small cell lung cancer (dated by TCRdb to between 2018 and 2020). About the investigation overall: The study profiled the immune microenvironment of paired resected primary tumors and brain metastases from non-small-cell lung cancer patients.

The germline V gene (reference sequence) specifies LNHDA as CDR1 and SQIVND as CDR2. CDR3 length: 13 amino acids, cysteine to phenylalanine. The DNA shown is the 39-base CDR3, in frame from base 1. V is shortened by 2 bases, J by 11 bases, and the region joining them spans 13 bases. Regarding this clone: Its antigen is still unknown. There are no base qualities to consult, and no much larger clone falls within one base.

A cohort of 30 to 50 patients with surgically resected non-small-cell lung cancer, for whom both primary tumor and brain metastasis specimens were available, was included. The library was prepared using the immunoSEQ multiplex PCR assay. Sequencing of the T-cell receptor beta chain repertoire was carried out together with a 770-gene immune expression panel. TCRdb stores this immuneACCESS table with in-frame sequences only. Part of the clones is absent; in the studies checked, under half of the shortfall reflects unresolved V genes, and no reason is known for the rest. A total of about 1,600 clones appear in this sample, roughly 80% of them only once. Together, the top ten hold over 8.5% of the sample.

This sequence was found in a donor at least 40 years old with non-small cell lung cancer. What was sequenced was tumor-adjacent normal tissue. This receptor chain uses TRBV19 and TRBJ2-1, with TRBD1 perhaps the D gene, on 5 matching bases. The CDR3 region has the sequence CASSIPLGRKQFF. The nucleotide sequence reads as follows: TGTGCCAGTAGTATACCTCTGGGGCGCAAGCAGTTCTTC. Where the CDR3 stops, the reference TRBV19 and TRBJ2-1 genes take over; the full variable domain is DGGITQSPKYLFRKEGQNVTLSCEQNLNHDAMYWYRQDPGQGLRLIYYSQIVNDFQKGDIAEGYSVSREKKESFPLTVTSAQKNPTAFYLCASSIPLGRKQFFGPGTRLTVL.